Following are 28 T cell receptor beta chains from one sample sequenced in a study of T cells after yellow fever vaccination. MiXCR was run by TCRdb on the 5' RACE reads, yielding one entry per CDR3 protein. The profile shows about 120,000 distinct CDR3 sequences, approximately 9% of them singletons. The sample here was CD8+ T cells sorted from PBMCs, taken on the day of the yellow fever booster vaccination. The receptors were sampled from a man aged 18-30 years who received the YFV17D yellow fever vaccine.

CDR3: CASSERAGGNEQFF. The CDR3 coding sequence is TGCGCCAGCAGTGAGAGGGCAGGTGGCAATGAGCAGTTCTTC. The chain is built from TRBV10-2 and TRBJ2-1; D is uncertain. This CDR3 contains 14 residues. CDR1 and CDR2 from the germline V gene are WSHSY and SAAADI. V lost 2 bases, J lost 6 bases, and 11 bases lay in between.

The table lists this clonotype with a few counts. CDR3 region: CSVNRRDNEQFF. The CDR3 DNA follows: TGCAGCGTCAACCGCAGGGACAATGAGCAGTTCTTC. V and J are TRBV29-1 and TRBJ2-1, with D possibly matching TRBD1 (5 bases). The V end was cut by 6 bases, the J end by 5 bases, with 11 bases between. Germline loops: CDR1 SQVTM, CDR2 ANQGSEA. The CDR3 runs 12 residues.

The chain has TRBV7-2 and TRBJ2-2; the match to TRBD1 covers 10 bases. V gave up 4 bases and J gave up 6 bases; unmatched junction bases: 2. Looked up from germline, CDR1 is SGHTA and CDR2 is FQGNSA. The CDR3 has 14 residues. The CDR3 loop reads CASSWTGGPGELFF. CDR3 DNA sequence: TGTGCCAGCAGCTGGACAGGGGGACCCGGGGAGCTGTTTTTT.

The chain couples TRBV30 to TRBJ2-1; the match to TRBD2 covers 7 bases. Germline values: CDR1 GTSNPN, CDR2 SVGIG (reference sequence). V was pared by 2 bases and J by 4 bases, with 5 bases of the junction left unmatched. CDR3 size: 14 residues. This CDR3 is CAWSSGGGYNEQFF. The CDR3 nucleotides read TGTGCCTGGAGTTCTGGCGGGGGTTACAATGAGCAGTTCTTC.

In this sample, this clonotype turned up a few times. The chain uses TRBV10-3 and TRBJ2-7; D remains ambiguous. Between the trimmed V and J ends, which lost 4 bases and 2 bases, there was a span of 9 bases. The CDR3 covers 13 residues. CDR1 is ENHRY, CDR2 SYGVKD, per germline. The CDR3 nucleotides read TGTGCCATCAGTGGGTCAGATACCTACGAGCAGTACGTC. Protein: CAISGSDTYEQYV.

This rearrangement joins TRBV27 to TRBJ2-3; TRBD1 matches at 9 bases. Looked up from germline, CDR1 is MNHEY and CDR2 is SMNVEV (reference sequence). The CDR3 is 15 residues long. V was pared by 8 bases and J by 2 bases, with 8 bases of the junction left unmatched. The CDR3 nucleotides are TGTGCCAGCGCCACTTGGGACAGGGACACAGATACGCAGTATTTT. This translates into CASATWDRDTDTQYF.

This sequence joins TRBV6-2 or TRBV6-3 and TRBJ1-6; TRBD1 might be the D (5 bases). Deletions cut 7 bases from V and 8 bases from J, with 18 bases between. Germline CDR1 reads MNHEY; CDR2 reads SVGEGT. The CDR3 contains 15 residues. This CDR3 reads CASTYSGTEHSPLHF. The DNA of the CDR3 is TGTGCCAGCACCTACTCCGGGACTGAACATTCACCCCTCCACTTT.

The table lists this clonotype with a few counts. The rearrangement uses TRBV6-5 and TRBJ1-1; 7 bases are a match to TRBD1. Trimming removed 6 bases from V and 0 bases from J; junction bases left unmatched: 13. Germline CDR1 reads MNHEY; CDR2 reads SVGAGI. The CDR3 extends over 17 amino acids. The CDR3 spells CASRDIKGARVNTEAFF. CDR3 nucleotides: TGTGCCAGCAGGGACATCAAGGGGGCAAGGGTGAACACTGAAGCTTTCTTT.

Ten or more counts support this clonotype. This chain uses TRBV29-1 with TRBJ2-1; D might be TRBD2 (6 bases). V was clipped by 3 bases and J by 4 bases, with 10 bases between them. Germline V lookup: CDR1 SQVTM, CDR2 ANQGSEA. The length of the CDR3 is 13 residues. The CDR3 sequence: CSVELARYNEQFF. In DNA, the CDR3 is TGCAGCGTTGAGCTAGCGAGGTACAATGAGCAGTTCTTC.

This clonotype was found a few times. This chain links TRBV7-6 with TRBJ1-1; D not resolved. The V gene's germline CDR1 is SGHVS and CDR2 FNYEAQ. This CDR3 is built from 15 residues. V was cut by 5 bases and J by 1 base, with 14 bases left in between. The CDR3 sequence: CASSPETAPNTEAFF. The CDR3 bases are TGTGCCAGCAGCCCCGAGACCGCCCCGAACACTGAAGCTTTCTTT.

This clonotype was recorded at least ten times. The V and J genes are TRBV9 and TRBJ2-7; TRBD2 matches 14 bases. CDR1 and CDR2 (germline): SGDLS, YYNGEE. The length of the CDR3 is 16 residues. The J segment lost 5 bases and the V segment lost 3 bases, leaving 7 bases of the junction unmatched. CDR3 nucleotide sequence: TGTGCCAGCAGCGCCCTTCGGGGACTAGCGGGGGACGAGCAGTACTTC. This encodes CASSALRGLAGDEQYF.

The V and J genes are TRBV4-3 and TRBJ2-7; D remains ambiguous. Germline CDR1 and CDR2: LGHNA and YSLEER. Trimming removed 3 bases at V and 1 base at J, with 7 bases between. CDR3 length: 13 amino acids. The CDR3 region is CASSQSVSYEQYF. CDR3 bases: TGCGCCAGCAGCCAGTCAGTGTCCTACGAGCAGTACTTC.

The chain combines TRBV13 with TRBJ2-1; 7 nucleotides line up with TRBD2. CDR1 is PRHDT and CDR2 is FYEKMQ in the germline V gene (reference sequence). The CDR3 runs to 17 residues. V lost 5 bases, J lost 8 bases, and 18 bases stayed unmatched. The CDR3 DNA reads TGTGCCAGCAGCCTCTGGGTAGCGGGTCTCGGGGACCATGAGCAGTTCTTC. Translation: CASSLWVAGLGDHEQFF. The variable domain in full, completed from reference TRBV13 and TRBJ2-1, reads AAGVIQSPRHLIKEKRETATLKCYPIPRHDTVYWYQQGPGQDPQFLISFYEKMQSDKGSIPDRFSAQQFSDYHSELNMSSLELGDSALYFCASSLWVAGLGDHEQFFGPGTRLTVL.

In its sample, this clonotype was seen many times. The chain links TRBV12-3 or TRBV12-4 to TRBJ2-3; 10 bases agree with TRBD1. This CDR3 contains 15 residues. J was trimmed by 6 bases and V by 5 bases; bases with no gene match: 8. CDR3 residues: CASSPWDRGGDTQYF. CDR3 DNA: TGTGCCAGCAGTCCTTGGGACAGGGGTGGTGATACGCAGTATTTT.

CDR3 bases: TGTGCCAGCAGGTACACAGGGATGAACACTGAAGCTTTCTTT. Amino acids: CASRYTGMNTEAFF. J is TRBJ1-1 and V is TRBV27, with a tentative D call TRBD1 (6 bases). V was trimmed by 6 bases and J by 0 bases, leaving 11 bases between them. The CDR3 extends over 14 amino acids. Germline V lookup: CDR1 MNHEY, CDR2 SMNVEV (reference sequence).

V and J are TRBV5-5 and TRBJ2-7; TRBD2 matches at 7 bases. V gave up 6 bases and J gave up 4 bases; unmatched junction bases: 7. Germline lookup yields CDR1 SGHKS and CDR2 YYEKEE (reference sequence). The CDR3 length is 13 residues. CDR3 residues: CASTSGAGYEQYV. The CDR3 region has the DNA TGTGCCAGCACCAGCGGGGCCGGATACGAGCAGTACGTC.

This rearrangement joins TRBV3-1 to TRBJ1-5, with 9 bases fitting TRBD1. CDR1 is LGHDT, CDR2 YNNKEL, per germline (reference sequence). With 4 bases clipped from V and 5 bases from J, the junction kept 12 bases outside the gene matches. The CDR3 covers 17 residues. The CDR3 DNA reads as TGTGCCAGCAGCCCAACGACAGGGGGTCTTACAGATCAGCCCCAGCATTTT. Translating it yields CASSPTTGGLTDQPQHF.

The CDR3 reads CASSPLPASGTGGELFF. The CDR3 DNA sequence: TGTGCCAGCAGTCCCCTCCCCGCCTCCGGGACAGGCGGGGAGCTGTTTTTT. The chain recombines TRBV6-5 with TRBJ2-2; TRBD1 agrees at 8 bases. With V trimmed by 5 bases and J by 7 bases, 15 bases remained unmatched. CDR1 MNHEY and CDR2 SVGAGI come from the germline V gene. The CDR3 sequence is 17 residues long.

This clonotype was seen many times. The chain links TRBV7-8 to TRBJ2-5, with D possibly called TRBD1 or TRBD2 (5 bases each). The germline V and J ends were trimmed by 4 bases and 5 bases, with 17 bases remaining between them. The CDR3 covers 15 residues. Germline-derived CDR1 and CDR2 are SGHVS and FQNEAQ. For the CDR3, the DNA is TGTGCCAGCAGCTATTTGGACGGGGCAGGGGAGACCCAGTACTTC. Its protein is CASSYLDGAGETQYF.

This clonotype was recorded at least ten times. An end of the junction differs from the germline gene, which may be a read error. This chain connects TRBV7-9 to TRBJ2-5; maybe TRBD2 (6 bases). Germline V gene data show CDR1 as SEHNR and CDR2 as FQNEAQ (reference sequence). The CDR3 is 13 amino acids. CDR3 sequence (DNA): TGTGCCAGCGGACTACCGACCCAAGTGACCCAGTACTTC. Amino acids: CASGLPTQVTQYF.

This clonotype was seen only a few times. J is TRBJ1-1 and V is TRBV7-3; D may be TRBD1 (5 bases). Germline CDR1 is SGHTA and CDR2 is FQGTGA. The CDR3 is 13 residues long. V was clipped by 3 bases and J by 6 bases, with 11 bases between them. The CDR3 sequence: CASSFGTASEAFF. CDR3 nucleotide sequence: TGTGCCAGCAGCTTCGGGACCGCGTCTGAAGCTTTCTTT.

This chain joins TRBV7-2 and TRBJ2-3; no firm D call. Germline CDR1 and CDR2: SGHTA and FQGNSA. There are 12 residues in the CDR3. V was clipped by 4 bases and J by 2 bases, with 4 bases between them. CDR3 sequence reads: CASSYHTDTQYF. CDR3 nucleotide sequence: TGTGCCAGCAGCTACCACACAGATACGCAGTATTTT. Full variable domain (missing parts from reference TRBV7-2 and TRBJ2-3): GAGVSQSPSNKVTEKGKDVELRCDPISGHTALYWYRQSLGQGLEFLIYFQGNSAPDKSGLPSDRFSAERTGGSVSTLTIQRTQQEDSAVYLCASSYHTDTQYFGPGTRLTVL.

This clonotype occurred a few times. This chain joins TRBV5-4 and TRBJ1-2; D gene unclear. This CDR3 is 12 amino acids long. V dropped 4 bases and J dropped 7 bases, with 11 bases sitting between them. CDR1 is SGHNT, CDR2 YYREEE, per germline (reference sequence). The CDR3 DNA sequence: TGTGCCAGCAGCCCGGGCTTGGGTGGCTACACCTTC. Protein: CASSPGLGGYTF.

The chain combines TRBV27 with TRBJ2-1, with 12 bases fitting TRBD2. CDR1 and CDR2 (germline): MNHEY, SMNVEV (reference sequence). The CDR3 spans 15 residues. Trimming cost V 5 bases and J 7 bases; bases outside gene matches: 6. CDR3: CASSETSGGSNEQFF. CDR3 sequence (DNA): TGTGCCAGCAGTGAGACTAGCGGGGGTAGTAATGAGCAGTTCTTC.

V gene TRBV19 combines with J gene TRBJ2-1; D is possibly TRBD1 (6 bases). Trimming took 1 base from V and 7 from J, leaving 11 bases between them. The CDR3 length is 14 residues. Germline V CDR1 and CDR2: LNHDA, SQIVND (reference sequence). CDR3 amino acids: CASSIVSTGNEQFF. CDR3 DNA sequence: TGTGCCAGTAGTATAGTGTCGACAGGTAATGAGCAGTTCTTC. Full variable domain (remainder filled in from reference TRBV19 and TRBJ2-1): DGGITQSPKYLFRKEGQNVTLSCEQNLNHDAMYWYRQDPGQGLRLIYYSQIVNDFQKGDIAEGYSVSREKKESFPLTVTSAQKNPTAFYLCASSIVSTGNEQFFGPGTRLTVL.

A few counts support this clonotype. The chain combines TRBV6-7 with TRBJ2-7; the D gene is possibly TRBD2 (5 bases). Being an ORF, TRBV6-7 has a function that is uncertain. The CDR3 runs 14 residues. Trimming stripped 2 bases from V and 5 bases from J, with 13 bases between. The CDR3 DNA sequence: TGTGCCAGCAGTTACGTCTGGGAGAAGCACGAGCAGTACTTC. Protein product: CASSYVWEKHEQYF.

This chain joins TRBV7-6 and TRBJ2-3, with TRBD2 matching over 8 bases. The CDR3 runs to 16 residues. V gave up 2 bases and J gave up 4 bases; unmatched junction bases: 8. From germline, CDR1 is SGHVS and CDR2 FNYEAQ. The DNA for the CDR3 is TGTGCCAGCAGCTTATACGGCGGGGGGCCGCCAGATACGCAGTATTTT. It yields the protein CASSLYGGGPPDTQYF.

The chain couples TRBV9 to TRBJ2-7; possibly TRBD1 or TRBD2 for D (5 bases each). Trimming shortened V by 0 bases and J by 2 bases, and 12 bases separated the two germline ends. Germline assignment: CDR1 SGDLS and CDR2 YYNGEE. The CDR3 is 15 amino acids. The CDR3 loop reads CASSVGTGTPYEQYF. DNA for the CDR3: TGTGCCAGCAGCGTAGGAACCGGGACGCCCTACGAGCAGTACTTC.